These 27 T cell receptor beta chains were all obtained from the same sample, sequenced in a study of blood T cells in healthy people across ages. For the second PCR, which ran for about 6 to 11 cycles, a sample-barcoded 5' primer and a J-beta primer mix were used. Each CDR3 protein is one row after TCRdb ran MiXCR on the 5' RACE reads. The table records 700,000 or so distinct CDR3 sequences, 22% of them present only once. Source material: blood. These receptors were collected from a man aged 65 to 79 in good health.

The chain uses TRBV20-1 and TRBJ1-2; TRBD1 aligns across 9 bases. The ends lost 3 bases at V and 3 bases at J; junction bases unmatched: 2. The CDR3 loop spans 13 amino acids. CDR1 and CDR2 (germline): DFQATT, SNEGSKA (reference sequence). The CDR3 region is CSASTGGYYGYTF. The DNA of the CDR3 is TGCAGTGCTAGTACAGGGGGCTACTATGGCTACACCTTC.

This chain uses TRBV25-1 with TRBJ1-2; D gene uncertain. The CDR3 spans 15 residues. Germline CDR1 MGHDK, CDR2 SYGVNS. The V and J ends lost 0 bases and 8 bases respectively, with 16 bases between them. The CDR3 region is CASSEYYAVFWGYTF. In DNA, the CDR3 is TGTGCCAGCAGTGAATATTATGCGGTTTTCTGGGGCTACACCTTC.

This clonotype was counted only a few times. The chain has TRBV7-9 and TRBJ1-1, with D uncertain. CDR1 is SEHNR and CDR2 is FQNEAQ in the germline V gene (reference sequence). The CDR3 has 14 amino acids. Trimming stripped 0 bases from V and 5 bases from J, with 10 bases between. The CDR3 region is CASSLAGRGTEAFF. Written as DNA, the CDR3 is TGTGCCAGCAGCTTAGCGGGCCGAGGGACTGAAGCTTTCTTT.

The chain has TRBV6-6 and TRBJ2-1; TRBD2 matches at 7 bases. This CDR3 is 15 amino acids long. Germline V gene sequence: CDR1 MNHNY, CDR2 SVGAGI (reference sequence). The V gene end was trimmed by 8 bases and the J gene end by 3 bases; junction bases not matched to a gene: 10. The CDR3 here is CASSGGLRGYNEQFF. The CDR3 nucleotides read TGTGCCAGCTCGGGGGGACTGCGAGGCTACAATGAGCAGTTCTTC.

This clonotype was seen more than once but under ten times. For the CDR3, the DNA is TGTGCCAGCAGCTACGGACAGAATATCCAAGAGACCCAGTACTTC. This translates into CASSYGQNIQETQYF. The chain joins TRBV7-9 to TRBJ2-7, with D possibly matching TRBD1 (6 bases). The J call may be wrong; the DNA end is better matched by TRBJ2-5. The CDR3 covers 15 residues. Germline CDR1 is SEHNR and CDR2 is FQNEAQ (reference sequence).

This chain joins TRBV14 and TRBJ1-1; TRBD1 aligns across 7 bases. CDR1 SGHDN and CDR2 FVKESK come from the germline V gene. There are 16 residues in the CDR3. V gave up 0 bases and J gave up 2 bases; unmatched junction bases: 6. Written as DNA, the CDR3 is TGTGCCAGCAGCCAAGATGGGGAGGGGGCAAACACTGAAGCTTTCTTT. It yields the protein CASSQDGEGANTEAFF.

V is TRBV19 and J is TRBJ1-1; unclear D gene. V lost 3 bases, J lost 1 base, and 12 bases lay in between. The CDR3 is 15 amino acids. From germline, CDR1 is LNHDA and CDR2 SQIVND (reference sequence). This chain's CDR3 is CASSIYTDRNTEAFF. DNA for the CDR3: TGTGCCAGTAGTATCTATACAGATCGGAACACTGAAGCTTTCTTT.

The chain combines TRBV7-6 with TRBJ1-5; D is ambiguous. Germline lookup yields CDR1 SGHVS and CDR2 FNYEAQ. V was pared by 1 base and J by 3 bases, with 10 bases between. The CDR3 is 15 amino acids. CDR3 bases: TGTGCCAGCAGCTTAGTGGGGTTCCCCAATCAGCCCCAGCATTTT. It specifies CASSLVGFPNQPQHF.

This clonotype came up a few times. V usage is TRBV7-9 and J usage is TRBJ1-1; 7 positions match TRBD1. The V gene end was trimmed by 2 bases and the J gene end by 4 bases; junction bases not matched to a gene: 10. The CDR3 sequence is 16 residues long. From germline, CDR1 is SEHNR and CDR2 FQNEAQ (reference sequence). The CDR3 sequence is CASSLRVTGIGTEAFF. For the CDR3, the DNA is TGTGCCAGCAGCTTACGGGTGACAGGGATAGGCACTGAAGCTTTCTTT.

CDR3 amino acids: CASKMTGANQPQHF. The CDR3 nucleotides read TGTGCCAGCAAAATGACAGGGGCGAATCAGCCCCAGCATTTT. The chain recombines TRBV27 with TRBJ1-5, with 8 bases matching TRBD1. V gave up 7 bases and J gave up 4 bases; unmatched junction bases: 6. This CDR3 comprises 14 residues. Germline V gene data show CDR1 as MNHEY and CDR2 as SMNVEV (reference sequence).

This CDR3 reads CASSQAHSGRANIQYF. The CDR3 nucleotides are TGTGCCAGCAGCCAAGCCCATAGCGGGAGGGCAAACATTCAGTACTTC. The genes are TRBV3-1 and TRBJ2-4, with 11 bases that match TRBD2. This CDR3 comprises 16 residues. The V and J ends lost 1 base and 6 bases, in that order; junction bases with no gene match: 5. Germline V gene sequence: CDR1 LGHDT, CDR2 YNNKEL (reference sequence).

The rearrangement joins TRBV29-1 to TRBJ1-1; D gene ambiguous. CDR1 and CDR2 from the germline V gene are SQVTM and ANQGSEA. The CDR3 spans 14 residues. Trimming stripped 1 base from V and 1 base from J, with 10 bases between. CDR3 protein: CSVEGAGPNTEAFF. CDR3 nucleotides: TGCAGCGTTGAAGGGGCAGGACCGAACACTGAAGCTTTCTTT.

The chain recombines TRBV7-2 with TRBJ1-2; a weak D match, TRBD1 (6 bases). Germline loops: CDR1 SGHTA, CDR2 FQGNSA. The CDR3 is made up of 13 amino acids. With 5 bases removed from V and 8 bases from J, the gap between germline ends came to 15 bases. CDR3 sequence reads: CASSPEGGRGYTF. The CDR3 DNA follows: TGTGCCAGCAGCCCAGAGGGGGGACGCGGCTACACCTTC. The full variable domain, its missing parts supplied by reference TRBV7-2 and TRBJ1-2, is GAGVSQSPSNKVTEKGKDVELRCDPISGHTALYWYRQSLGQGLEFLIYFQGNSAPDKSGLPSDRFSAERTGGSVSTLTIQRTQQEDSAVYLCASSPEGGRGYTFGSGTRLTVV.

Remarks on this clonotype: Relative to the germline gene, one junction end is altered; a read error may explain this. The chain combines TRBV12-3 or TRBV12-4 with TRBJ2-3; D might be TRBD1 (5 bases). The CDR3 is 12 amino acids. Here the CDR3 reads CASSDSTDAQYF. In nucleotides, the CDR3 is TGTGCCAGCAGTGACAGCACAGATGCGCAGTATTTT.

The chain employs TRBV5-1 and TRBJ2-7; D unclear. The CDR3 totals 14 residues. Germline loops: CDR1 SGHRS, CDR2 YFSETQ. The ends were cut back, 2 bases at V and 7 bases at J, with 16 bases in the middle. This CDR3 reads CASSFWNESMEQYV. The CDR3 nucleotides read TGCGCCAGCAGCTTCTGGAACGAATCTATGGAGCAGTACGTC.

To note about this clonotype: Possible read error: a much larger clone is one base away. The chain carries TRBV28 and TRBJ1-4; 9 bases are a match to TRBD1. Per germline, CDR1 MDHEN and CDR2 SYDVKM. The CDR3 has 16 residues. CDR3: CASSLPLGQGAEKPFF. The CDR3 bases are TGTGCCAGCAGTTTACCCCTGGGACAGGGTGCTGAAAAACCGTTTTTT.

This clonotype has more than one count but fewer than ten. The junction differs from germline at one of its ends, possibly a read error. This rearrangement joins TRBV3-1 to TRBJ2-5; D may be TRBD2 (5 bases). The CDR3 is 13 amino acids. CDR1 LGHDT and CDR2 YNNKEL come from the germline V gene (reference sequence). In DNA, the CDR3 is TGTGCCAGCAACCAAGATTGGGAGGAGACCCAGTACTTC. Amino acid sequence: CASNQDWEETQYF.

This clonotype was counted only a few times. This rearrangement joins TRBV9 to TRBJ1-5; a weak D match, TRBD1 (5 bases). The V end lost 0 bases, the J end lost 3 bases, and 10 bases lay between the germline ends. This CDR3 contains 15 residues. The V gene's germline CDR1 is SGDLS and CDR2 YYNGEE. In DNA form, the CDR3 reads TGTGCCAGCAGCGTAGAGGGGCGGACCAATCAGCCCCAGCATTTT. Amino acid sequence: CASSVEGRTNQPQHF.

The rearrangement uses TRBV2 and TRBJ2-7, with TRBD1 matching over 7 bases. The CDR3 runs to 14 residues. After removal of 5 bases from V and 4 bases from J, the junction contained 8 bases not matched to a gene. Germline CDR1 SNHLY, CDR2 FYNNEI. CDR3: CASSPGTVLYEQYF. CDR3 in DNA: TGTGCCAGCAGTCCCGGGACAGTGCTGTACGAGCAGTACTTC. Together with reference TRBV2 and TRBJ2-7, the CDR3 gives the full variable domain: EPEVTQTPSHQVTQMGQEVILRCVPISNHLYFYWYRQILGQKVEFLVSFYNNEISEKSEIFDDQFSVERPDGSNFTLKIRSTKLEDSAMYFCASSPGTVLYEQYFGPGTRLTVT.

There are a few counts of this clonotype. This sequence joins TRBV7-8 and TRBJ2-3; TRBD2 might be the D (5 bases). Germline-derived CDR1 and CDR2 are SGHVS and FQNEAQ. V was trimmed by 5 bases and J by 5 bases, leaving 20 bases between them. CDR3 length: 16 amino acids. The CDR3 loop is CASSPRASTMVDTQYF. DNA for the CDR3: TGTGCCAGCAGCCCGCGGGCTTCTACCATGGTAGATACGCAGTATTTT. The full variable domain, rest sourced from reference TRBV7-8 and TRBJ2-3, is GAGVSQSPRYKVAKRGQDVALRCDPISGHVSLFWYQQALGQGPEFLTYFQNEAQLDKSGLPSDRFFAERPEGSVSTLKIQRTQQEDSAVYLCASSPRASTMVDTQYFGPGTRLTVL.

The sample holds a few counts of this clonotype. The V gene is TRBV5-1, the J gene TRBJ2-4, with 8 positions matching TRBD1. J was trimmed by 7 bases and V by 3 bases; bases with no gene match: 3. Germline-derived CDR1 and CDR2 are SGHRS and YFSETQ. This CDR3 has 13 residues. CDR3 sequence: CASSYGQGNIQYF. DNA of the CDR3: TGCGCCAGCAGCTATGGACAGGGTAACATTCAGTACTTC.

The V and J genes are TRBV28 and TRBJ1-5; D unclear. The germline V gene has CDR1 MDHEN and CDR2 SYDVKM. The V end was cut by 3 bases, the J end by 5 bases, with 11 bases between. CDR3 length: 14 residues. The CDR3 DNA reads as TGTGCCAGCAGTTTCAAAAGACTTTATCAGCCCCAGCATTTT. This codes for CASSFKRLYQPQHF.

V usage is TRBV12-3 or TRBV12-4 and J usage is TRBJ2-3, with 8 bases fitting TRBD2. V lost 3 bases and J lost 5; bases outside the gene matches: 7. There are 15 residues in the CDR3. CDR3 DNA sequence: TGTGCCAGCAGTTTCCTGGCGGGAGGTAGAGATACGCAGTATTTT. It encodes CASSFLAGGRDTQYF.

The chain couples TRBV20-1 to TRBJ1-5; TRBD1 is a possible D gene (5 bases). V was cut by 5 bases and J by 7 bases, with 15 bases left in between. Germline lookup yields CDR1 DFQATT and CDR2 SNEGSKA (reference sequence). The CDR3 runs to 13 residues. The CDR3: CSAADGGYQPQHF. CDR3 sequence (DNA): TGCAGTGCTGCCGATGGGGGTTACCAGCCCCAGCATTTT.

CDR3 loop: CASSPGPESYNEQFF. The CDR3 DNA sequence: TGTGCCAGCAGTCCGGGACCAGAATCCTACAATGAGCAGTTCTTC. The rearrangement uses TRBV6-6 and TRBJ2-1, with D perhaps being TRBD1 or TRBD2 (5 bases each). This CDR3 has 15 residues. Trimming cost V 5 bases and J 1 base, with 12 bases left between them. Germline CDR1 MNHNY, CDR2 SVGAGI (reference sequence).

This clonotype turned up a few times. V is TRBV11-2 and J is TRBJ2-4, with D unclear. The CDR3 is 14 amino acids. The ends were cut back, 0 bases at V and 0 bases at J, with 3 bases in the middle. Germline V gene data show CDR1 as SGHAT and CDR2 as FQNNGV. This CDR3 reads CASSLEAAKNIQYF. The CDR3 bases are TGTGCCAGCAGCTTAGAGGCAGCCAAAAACATTCAGTACTTC.

In this sample, this clonotype turned up a few times. The chain recombines TRBV5-1 with TRBJ2-7; 12 bases are shared with TRBD2. The germline V gene encodes CDR1 SGHRS and CDR2 YFSETQ. Losses at the gene ends were 3 bases for V and 5 bases for J; bases not matched to a gene: 6. The CDR3 extends over 15 amino acids. The CDR3: CASSWGLAGDNEQYF. In DNA form, the CDR3 reads TGCGCCAGCAGCTGGGGACTAGCGGGTGACAACGAGCAGTACTTC.